This TCR beta chain was recorded in a study of patients and donors after allogeneic stem cell transplantation. This clonotype was seen repeatedly, ten times or more. Compared with germline, one end of the junction differs, possibly owing to a read error. TCRdb independently ran MiXCR on the RT-PCR reads; one entry per CDR3 protein. Of about 960,000 distinct CDR3 sequences in the sample, more than 15% are singletons; the top ten hold 5.5% to 6.5%. This clonotype was sampled from a human donor who was either an allogeneic HSCT recipient or a stem cell or donor lymphocyte infusion donor (not recorded which). It is not recorded whose cells these are; they may come from a transplant donor. Material for sequencing was blood, either unsorted or a sorted T cell fraction (not recorded which).

The CDR3 sequence: CASSLADTGELFF. Written as DNA, the CDR3 is TGCGCCAGCAGCTTGGCAGACACCGGGGAGCTGTTTTTT. V and J are TRBV5-6 and TRBJ2-2; D unresolved. The CDR3 sequence is 13 residues long. CDR1 is SGHDT and CDR2 is YYEEEE in the germline V gene. The full variable domain, its missing parts supplied by reference TRBV5-6 and TRBJ2-2, is DAGVTQSPTHLIKTRGQQVTLRCSPKSGHDTVSWYQQALGQGPQFIFQYYEEEERQRGNFPDRFSGHQFPNYSSELNVNALLLGDSALYLCASSLADTGELFFGEGSRLTVL.